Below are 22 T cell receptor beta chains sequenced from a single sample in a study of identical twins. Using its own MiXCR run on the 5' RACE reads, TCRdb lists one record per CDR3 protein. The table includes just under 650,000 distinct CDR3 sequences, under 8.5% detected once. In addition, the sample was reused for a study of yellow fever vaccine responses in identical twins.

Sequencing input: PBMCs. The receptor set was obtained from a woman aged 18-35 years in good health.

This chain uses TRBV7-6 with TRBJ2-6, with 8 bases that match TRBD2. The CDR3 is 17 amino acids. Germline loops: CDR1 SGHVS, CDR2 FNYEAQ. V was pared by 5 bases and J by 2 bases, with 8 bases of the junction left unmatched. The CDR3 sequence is CASSVGLDLTGANVLTF. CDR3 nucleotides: TGTGCCAGCAGCGTGGGACTAGATCTCACTGGGGCCAACGTCCTGACTTTC.

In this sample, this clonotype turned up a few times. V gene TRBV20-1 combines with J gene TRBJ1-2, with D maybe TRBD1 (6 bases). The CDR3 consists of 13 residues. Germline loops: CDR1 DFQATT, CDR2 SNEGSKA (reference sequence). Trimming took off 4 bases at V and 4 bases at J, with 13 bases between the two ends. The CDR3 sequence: CSATGGGGYGYTF. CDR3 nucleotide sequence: TGCAGTGCTACTGGGGGGGGCGGCTATGGCTACACCTTC.

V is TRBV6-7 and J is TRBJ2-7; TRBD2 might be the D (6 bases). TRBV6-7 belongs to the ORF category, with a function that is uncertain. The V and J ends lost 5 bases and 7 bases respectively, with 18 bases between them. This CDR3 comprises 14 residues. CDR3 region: CASSTDTSSGEQYV. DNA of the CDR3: TGTGCCAGCAGTACAGATACTAGCTCTGGAGAGCAGTACGTC.

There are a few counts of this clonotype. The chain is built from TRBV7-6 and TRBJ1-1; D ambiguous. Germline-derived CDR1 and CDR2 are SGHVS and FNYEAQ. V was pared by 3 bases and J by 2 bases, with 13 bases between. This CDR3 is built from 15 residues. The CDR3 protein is CASSFPQTGNTEAFF. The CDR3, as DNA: TGTGCCAGCAGCTTTCCCCAAACGGGAAACACTGAAGCTTTCTTT.

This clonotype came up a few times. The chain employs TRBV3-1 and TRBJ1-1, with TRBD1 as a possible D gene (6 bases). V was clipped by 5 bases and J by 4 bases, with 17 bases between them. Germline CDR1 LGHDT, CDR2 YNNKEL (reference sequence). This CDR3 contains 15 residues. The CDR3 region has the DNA TGTGCCAGCAGCAAACCGAGTAGGGGGGCCACTGAAGCTTTCTTT. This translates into CASSKPSRGATEAFF.

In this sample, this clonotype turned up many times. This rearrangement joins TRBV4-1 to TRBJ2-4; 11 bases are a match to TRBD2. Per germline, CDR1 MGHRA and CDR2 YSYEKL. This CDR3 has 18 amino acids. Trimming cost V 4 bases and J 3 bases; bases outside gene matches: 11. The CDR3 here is CASSLAGGPEWGKNIQYF. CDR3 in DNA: TGCGCCAGCAGCCTAGCGGGGGGGCCCGAATGGGGCAAAAACATTCAGTACTTC.

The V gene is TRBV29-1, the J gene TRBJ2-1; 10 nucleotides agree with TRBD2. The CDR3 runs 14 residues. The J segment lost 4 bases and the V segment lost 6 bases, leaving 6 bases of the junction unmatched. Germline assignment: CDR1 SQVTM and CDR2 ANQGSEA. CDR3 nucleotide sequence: TGCAGCGTGGGGGGTAGCGGGGGGTACAATGAGCAGTTCTTC. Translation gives CSVGGSGGYNEQFF.

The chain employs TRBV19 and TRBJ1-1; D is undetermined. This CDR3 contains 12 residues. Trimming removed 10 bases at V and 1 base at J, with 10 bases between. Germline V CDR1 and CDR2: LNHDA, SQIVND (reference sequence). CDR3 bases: TGTGCCACCGGACGGCCGAACACTGAAGCTTTCTTT. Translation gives CATGRPNTEAFF.

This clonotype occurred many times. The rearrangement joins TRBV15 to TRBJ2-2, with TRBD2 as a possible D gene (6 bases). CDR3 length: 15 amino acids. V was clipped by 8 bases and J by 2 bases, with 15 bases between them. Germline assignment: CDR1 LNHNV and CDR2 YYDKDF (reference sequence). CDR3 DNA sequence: TGTGCCACCCAGTTGCGGGGAGAAAACACCGGGGAGCTGTTTTTT. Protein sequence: CATQLRGENTGELFF. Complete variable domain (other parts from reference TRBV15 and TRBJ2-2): DAMVIQNPRYQVTQFGKPVTLSCSQTLNHNVMYWYQQKSSQAPKLLFHYYDKDFNNEADTPDNFQSRRPNTSFCFLDIRSPGLGDTAMYLCATQLRGENTGELFFGEGSRLTVL.

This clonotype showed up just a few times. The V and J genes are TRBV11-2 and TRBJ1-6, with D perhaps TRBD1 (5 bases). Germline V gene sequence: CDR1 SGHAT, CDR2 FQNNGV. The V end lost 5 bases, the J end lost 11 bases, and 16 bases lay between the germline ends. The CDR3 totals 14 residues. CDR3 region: CASSQGLEMTPLHF. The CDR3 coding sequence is TGTGCCAGCAGCCAGGGACTGGAGATGACACCCCTCCACTTT.

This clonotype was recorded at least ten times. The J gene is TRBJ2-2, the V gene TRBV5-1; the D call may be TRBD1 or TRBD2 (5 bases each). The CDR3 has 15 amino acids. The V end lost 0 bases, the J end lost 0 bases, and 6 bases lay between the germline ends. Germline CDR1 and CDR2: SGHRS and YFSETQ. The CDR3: CASSLVGANTGELFF. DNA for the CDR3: TGCGCCAGCAGCTTGGTGGGGGCGAACACCGGGGAGCTGTTTTTT.

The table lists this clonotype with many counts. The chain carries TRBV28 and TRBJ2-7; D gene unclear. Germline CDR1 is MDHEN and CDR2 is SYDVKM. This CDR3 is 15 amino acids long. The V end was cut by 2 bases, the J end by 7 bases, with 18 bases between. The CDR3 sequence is CASSLGQPHLREQYF. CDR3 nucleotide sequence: TGTGCCAGCAGTTTAGGCCAACCACACTTGCGGGAGCAGTACTTC. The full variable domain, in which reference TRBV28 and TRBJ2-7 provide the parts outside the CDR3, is DVKVTQSSRYLVKRTGEKVFLECVQDMDHENMFWYRQDPGLGLRLIYFSYDVKMKEKGDIPEGYSVSREKKERFSLILESASTNQTSMYLCASSLGQPHLREQYFGPGTRLTVT.

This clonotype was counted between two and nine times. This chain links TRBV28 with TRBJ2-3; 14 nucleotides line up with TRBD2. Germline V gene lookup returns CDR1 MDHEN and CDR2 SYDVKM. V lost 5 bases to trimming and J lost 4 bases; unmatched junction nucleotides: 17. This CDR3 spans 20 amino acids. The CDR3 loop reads CASSPTRTSGRFVASDTQYF. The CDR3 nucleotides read TGTGCCAGCAGTCCGACCCGGACTAGCGGGAGGTTTGTTGCTTCAGATACGCAGTATTTT. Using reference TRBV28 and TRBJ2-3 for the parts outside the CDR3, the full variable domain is DVKVTQSSRYLVKRTGEKVFLECVQDMDHENMFWYRQDPGLGLRLIYFSYDVKMKEKGDIPEGYSVSREKKERFSLILESASTNQTSMYLCASSPTRTSGRFVASDTQYFGPGTRLTVL.

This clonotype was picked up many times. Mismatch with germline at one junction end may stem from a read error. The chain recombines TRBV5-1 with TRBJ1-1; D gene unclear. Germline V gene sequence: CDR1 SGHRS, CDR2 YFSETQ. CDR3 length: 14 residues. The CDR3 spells CASSLVSGNTEAFF. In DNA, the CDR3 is TGTGCCAGCAGTTTGGTTAGTGGGAACACTGAAGCTTTCTTT.

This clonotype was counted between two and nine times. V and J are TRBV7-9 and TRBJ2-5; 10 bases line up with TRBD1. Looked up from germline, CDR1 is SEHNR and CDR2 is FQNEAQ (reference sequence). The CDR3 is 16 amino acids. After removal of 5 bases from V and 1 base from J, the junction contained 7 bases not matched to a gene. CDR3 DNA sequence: TGTGCCAGCAGCCCTTGGGACAGGGGTATCCAAGAGACCCAGTACTTC. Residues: CASSPWDRGIQETQYF.

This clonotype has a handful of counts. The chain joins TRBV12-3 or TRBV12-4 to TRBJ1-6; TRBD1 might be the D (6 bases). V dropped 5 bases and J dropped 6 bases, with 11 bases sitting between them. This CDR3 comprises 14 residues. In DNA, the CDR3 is TGTGCCAGCAGTCCCAACAGGGTTAATTCACCCCTCCACTTT. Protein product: CASSPNRVNSPLHF.

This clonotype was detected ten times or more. CDR3 in DNA: TGTGCCAGCAGCCCCGGAAGGGTTCCGAACACTGAAGCTTTCTTT. Its translation: CASSPGRVPNTEAFF. The chain joins TRBV5-5 to TRBJ1-1, with no clear D. The CDR3 consists of 15 residues. In germline, CDR1 is SGHKS, CDR2 YYEKEE (reference sequence). The V and J ends lost 4 bases and 1 base respectively, with 14 bases between them.

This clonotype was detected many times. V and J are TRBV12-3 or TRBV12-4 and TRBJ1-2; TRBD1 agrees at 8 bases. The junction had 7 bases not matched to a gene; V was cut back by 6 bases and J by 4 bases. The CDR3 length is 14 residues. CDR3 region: CASRQGAESYGYTF. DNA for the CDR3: TGTGCCAGCAGGCAGGGGGCCGAGTCCTATGGCTACACCTTC.

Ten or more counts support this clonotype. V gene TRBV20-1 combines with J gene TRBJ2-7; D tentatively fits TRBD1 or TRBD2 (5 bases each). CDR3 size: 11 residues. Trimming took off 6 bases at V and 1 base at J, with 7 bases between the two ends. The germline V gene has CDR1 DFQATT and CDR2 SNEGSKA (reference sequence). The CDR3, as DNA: TGCAGTGCCGGGGCTTCCTACGAGCAGTACTTC. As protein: CSAGASYEQYF.

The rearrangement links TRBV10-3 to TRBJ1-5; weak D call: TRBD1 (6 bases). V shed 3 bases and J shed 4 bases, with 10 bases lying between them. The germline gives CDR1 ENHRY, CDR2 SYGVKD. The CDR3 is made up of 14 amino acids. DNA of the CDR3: TGTGCCATCAGTGATGGGGGGGCAAATCAGCCCCAGCATTTT. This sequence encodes CAISDGGANQPQHF.

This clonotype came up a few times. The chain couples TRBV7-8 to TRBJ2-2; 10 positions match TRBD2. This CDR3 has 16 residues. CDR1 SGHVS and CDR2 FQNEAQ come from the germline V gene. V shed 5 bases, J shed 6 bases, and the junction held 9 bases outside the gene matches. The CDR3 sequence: CASSPGTSVFAGELFF. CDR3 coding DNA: TGTGCCAGCAGCCCCGGGACTAGCGTGTTTGCCGGGGAGCTGTTTTTT.

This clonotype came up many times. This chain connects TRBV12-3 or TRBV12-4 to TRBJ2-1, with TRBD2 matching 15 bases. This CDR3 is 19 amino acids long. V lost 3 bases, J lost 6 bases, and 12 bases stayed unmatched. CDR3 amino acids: CASSFRTSGRAESGNEQFF. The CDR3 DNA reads TGTGCCAGCAGTTTTCGGACTAGCGGGAGGGCCGAATCAGGCAATGAGCAGTTCTTC.